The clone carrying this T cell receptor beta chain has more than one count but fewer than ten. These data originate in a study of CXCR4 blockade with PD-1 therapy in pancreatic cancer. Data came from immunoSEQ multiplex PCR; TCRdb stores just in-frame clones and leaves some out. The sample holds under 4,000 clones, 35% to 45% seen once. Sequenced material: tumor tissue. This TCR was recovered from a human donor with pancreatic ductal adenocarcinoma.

The CDR3 bases are TGCGCCAGCAGCTTGACCCCATACAATGAGCAGTTCTTC. Translation gives CASSLTPYNEQFF. The genes are TRBV23-1 and TRBJ2-1; D unclear. TRBV23-1 is filed as an ORF, its function uncertain. The CDR3 contains 13 residues. Trimming took 6 bases from V and 4 from J, leaving 10 bases between them.